Detailed here is one T cell receptor (beta chain). This clone has a handful of counts. It has no known antigen specificity. Qualities for individual bases were not recorded, and no much larger clone is one base off. This sample stems from a study of blood T cell repertoires in COVID-19 (TCRdb year 2020). About the investigation overall: Collaborator samples came from the United States, Italy and Spain and covered acute and convalescent phases of COVID-19. The prospective study material was composed of cDNA or gDNA derived from T cells, B-cell-depleted T cells, or PBMCs. Subjects who had been exposed to COVID-19, were actively infected with it, or had recovered from it provided the deeply sampled blood TCRbeta repertoires that made up the dataset. The repertoires were released in a freely available public database intended as a resource for research on the immune response to SARS-CoV-2. The samples were drawn from two sources: the first 160 participants of the ongoing ImmuneRACE study, and 950 to 1,500 subjects contributed by 6 global collaborators. A de-identified subject ID, COVID-19 status, age in years and sex were almost always included in the sample metadata. Where available, HLA class I and class II types were obtained from metadata supplied by the sample provider rather than from assay-based typing.

Collaborating institutions collected whole blood in K2EDTA tubes following their own protocols. Collaborator samples were shipped for TCRbeta analysis as frozen whole blood, isolated PBMCs, or DNA extracted from either sample type. TCRbeta CDR3 regions were amplified from genomic DNA using the immunoSEQ Assay, a bias-controlled multiplex PCR. The study's processing was this. Nucleated cell counts per sample were estimated from amplification of reference gene primers within the assay. To quantify the absolute abundance of each unique TCRbeta CDR3 rearrangement, sequence reads were collapsed and filtered. For each sample, productive Simpson clonality was calculated as the square root of Simpson's diversity index across productive rearrangements. TCRdb obtained this table from immuneACCESS and retained in-frame rearrangements with V and J assigned. These tables miss some clones; where compared with another copy, unresolved V genes account for less than half of the shortfall, and the remainder is unexplained. The V and J calls and clone size were taken over from that table, and D and trimming were inferred from the DNA. Recorded for this sample are approximately 230,000 clones; about 85% of them occurred a single time. Roughly 3% of the sample goes to the ten largest clones.

General study outcomes and caveats: Clinical and demographic metadata were provided uncurated, with the amount varying by source and participant.

V gives up 3 bases and J gives up 2 bases, and the segment between their germline ends measures 10 bases. CDR1 and CDR2 were assigned from the germline V gene as SGHTA and FQGNSA. There are 14 amino acids in the CDR3, from cysteine to phenylalanine inclusive. Only CDR3 DNA is held: 42 bases, read in frame from base 1. What was sequenced was peripheral blood. This chain is built from TRBV7-2 and TRBJ1-1, with the identity of the D gene unclear. The clonotype comes from a man younger than 35 with active or convalescent COVID-19. In nucleotide form, the sequence is TGTGCCAGCAGCTTCAGCGGAACCAACACTGAAGCTTTCTTT. Translation gives CASSFSGTNTEAFF.